Each of the 2 T cell receptor beta chains below was sequenced from the same sample in a study of PD-1 blockade in mismatch repair-deficient tumors. Libraries were prepared by immunoSEQ multiplex PCR; TCRdb keeps only in-frame clonotypes and omits some of them. Found here are tens of thousands of clones, roughly 80% of them singletons; the top ten hold about 2.6%. The source was peripheral blood, collected 12 weeks after starting pembrolizumab. The receptors were gathered from an adult with mismatch repair-deficient cancer.

The chain carries TRBV6-6 and TRBJ1-1; no clear D. V lost 6 bases and J 1 base, leaving 9 bases between the germline ends. CDR1 and CDR2 from the germline V gene are MNHNY and SVGAGI (reference sequence). CDR3 length: 13 amino acids. The CDR3 sequence is CASSLRRNTEAFF. CDR3 coding DNA: TGTGCCAGCAGCCTTCGGAGGAACACTGAAGCTTTCTTT.

The chain joins TRBV5-4 to TRBJ2-4; a weak D match, TRBD1 (7 bases). The CDR3 covers 16 residues. Germline V gene data show CDR1 as SGHNT and CDR2 as YYREEE (reference sequence). Trimming stripped 0 bases from V and 4 bases from J, with 14 bases between. CDR3 DNA: TGTGCCAGCAGCTTGGACGCTCCAGGGGGGAAAAACATTCAGTACTTC. Amino acid sequence: CASSLDAPGGKNIQYF.